One sample yielded the 2 T cell receptor beta chains listed below, sequenced in a study of blood T cell repertoires in COVID-19. The assay was immunoSEQ multiplex PCR, and TCRdb's table has in-frame clones only and misses some. The profile shows 300,000 to 400,000 clones, roughly 90% of them singletons. Source material: peripheral blood. These TCRs come from a woman younger than 45 with COVID-19, enrolled during active disease.

The rearrangement uses TRBV18 and TRBJ2-7, with 12 bases aligning to TRBD2. The CDR3 runs to 17 residues. J lost 7 bases, V lost 6 bases, and 16 bases had no gene match. Per germline, CDR1 KGHSH and CDR2 LQKENI. Here the CDR3 DNA reads TGTGCCAGCTCCGCAAGCCCTAGCGGGAGGGGCATGGTGGAGCAGTACTTC. Protein sequence: CASSASPSGRGMVEQYF.

The chain carries TRBV9 and TRBJ2-6, with a tentative D call TRBD1 (5 bases). V was shortened by 0 bases and J by 0 bases, with 13 bases between the two germline ends. CDR3 size: 18 residues. Germline CDR1 is SGDLS and CDR2 is YYNGEE. The CDR3 DNA follows: TGTGCCAGCAGCGTAGTGTCAGGGATCACCTCTGGGGCCAACGTCCTGACTTTC. Amino acids: CASSVVSGITSGANVLTF.